Below, 24 T cell receptor beta chains from the same sample are listed, as sequenced in a study of cytomegalovirus exposure and HLA in healthy donors. The PCR was carried out with 60 Vbeta primers and 13 Jbeta primers. Assay: immunoSEQ multiplex PCR; the TCRdb copy retains only in-frame clones and omits some. Of about 52,000 clones in the sample, 65% to 80% were seen once. Sequencing input: PBMCs. The receptor set was obtained from a woman aged 50 to 60 in good health and CMV-seronegative.

The V call is TRBV30, the J call TRBJ2-5, with TRBD1 identical over 7 bases. The V and J ends lost 4 bases and 3 bases, in that order; junction bases with no gene match: 8. The CDR3 sequence is 14 residues long. CDR1 is GTSNPN, CDR2 SVGIG, per germline (reference sequence). CDR3 sequence (DNA): TGTGCCTGGACGGGACAGAGAGGGGAAGAGACCCAGTACTTC. Translation: CAWTGQRGEETQYF. Filled out from reference TRBV30 and TRBJ2-5, the complete variable domain reads SQTIHQWPATLVQPVGSPLSLECTVEGTSNPNLYWYRQAAGRGLQLLFYSVGIGQISSEVPQNLSASRPQDRQFILSSKKLLLSDSGFYLCAWTGQRGEETQYFGPGTRLLVL.

This clone was seen more than once but under ten times. The V call is TRBV7-9, the J call TRBJ2-1, with 9 bases aligning to TRBD1. V lost 5 bases and J lost 7; bases outside the gene matches: 6. The CDR3 is made up of 14 amino acids. Germline CDR1 is SEHNR and CDR2 is FQNEAQ (reference sequence). The CDR3 here is CASSAGTGLNEQFF. The CDR3 nucleotides read TGTGCCAGCAGCGCCGGGACAGGGTTGAATGAGCAGTTCTTC.

J is TRBJ1-1 and V is TRBV7-2, with D perhaps TRBD1 (5 bases). Germline V gene data show CDR1 as SGHTA and CDR2 as FQGNSA. V gave up 0 bases and J gave up 0 bases, with 11 bases separating them. This CDR3 has 16 residues. In nucleotides, the CDR3 is TGTGCCAGCAGCTTAGCCGGAGGGACGATGAACACTGAAGCTTTCTTT. Amino acid sequence: CASSLAGGTMNTEAFF.

This chain links TRBV7-9 with TRBJ1-1; a possible D gene is TRBD1 (6 bases). This CDR3 is built from 13 residues. V dropped 5 bases and J dropped 6 bases, with 13 bases sitting between them. Per germline, CDR1 SEHNR and CDR2 FQNEAQ (reference sequence). Here the CDR3 DNA reads TGTGCCAGCAGCCCAACAGGGCGTTCTGAAGCTTTCTTT. Protein product: CASSPTGRSEAFF.

The chain employs TRBV6-5 and TRBJ2-3; D is perhaps TRBD1 (6 bases). The CDR3 has 15 residues. Germline CDR1 is MNHEY and CDR2 is SVGAGI. V was pared by 0 bases and J by 4 bases, with 11 bases between. CDR3: CASSYSRGSADTQYF. As DNA, the CDR3 is TGTGCCAGCAGTTACTCTAGGGGGTCCGCAGATACGCAGTATTTT.

This clone was found a few times. The J gene is TRBJ2-7, the V gene TRBV6-6, with unresolved D. The germline gives CDR1 MNHNY, CDR2 SVGAGI (reference sequence). The CDR3 runs to 12 residues. The V gene lost 2 bases and the J gene lost 3 bases, with 5 bases spanning the gap. The CDR3 nucleotides read TGTGCCAGCAGTTACACAAACTACGAGCAGTACTTC. This encodes CASSYTNYEQYF.

This chain connects TRBV5-8 to TRBJ2-5; D is possibly TRBD2 (6 bases). V was pared by 3 bases and J by 3 bases, with 12 bases between. The CDR3 is 14 residues long. In germline, CDR1 is SGHTS, CDR2 YDEGEE. The CDR3 nucleotides read TGTGCCAGCAGCTGGTCACCTAGCGAAGAGACCCAGTACTTC. This encodes CASSWSPSEETQYF.

This sequence joins TRBV6-1 and TRBJ2-4, with D possibly TRBD2 on 5 matching bases. Deletions cut 4 bases from V and 11 bases from J, with 21 bases between. Germline V gene lookup returns CDR1 MNHNS and CDR2 SASEGT. This CDR3 region has 15 residues. The CDR3 reads CASSAQDFRMRLQYF. The CDR3 DNA sequence: TGTGCCAGCAGTGCCCAGGACTTCCGAATGAGGCTTCAGTACTTC.

J is TRBJ1-2 and V is TRBV5-8, with 9 positions matching TRBD1. With 4 bases clipped from V and 8 bases from J, the junction kept 12 bases outside the gene matches. Germline V lookup: CDR1 SGHTS, CDR2 YDEGEE. The CDR3 runs to 15 residues. In nucleotides, the CDR3 is TGTGCCAGCAGCGCTGCCGGGACAGGGCAGGTGGGCTACACCTTC. Translation: CASSAAGTGQVGYTF.

The rearrangement uses TRBV5-8 and TRBJ2-7; 7 positions match TRBD1. V was clipped by 0 bases and J by 2 bases; unmatched bases: 2. From germline, CDR1 is SGHTS and CDR2 YDEGEE. This CDR3 comprises 14 residues. This chain's CDR3 is CASSLGTGTYEQYF. In DNA form, the CDR3 reads TGTGCCAGCAGCTTGGGGACAGGAACCTACGAGCAGTACTTC.

This clone came up once. The chain combines TRBV19 with TRBJ2-1, with 9 bases fitting TRBD2. The CDR3 length is 16 residues. Trimming cost V 2 bases and J 3 bases; bases outside gene matches: 5. Germline loops: CDR1 LNHDA, CDR2 SQIVND (reference sequence). CDR3 sequence (DNA): TGTGCCAGTAGTATACTCCTAGCGGGGATCTACAATGAGCAGTTCTTC. As protein: CASSILLAGIYNEQFF. The full variable domain, with the rest looked up from reference TRBV19 and TRBJ2-1, is DGGITQSPKYLFRKEGQNVTLSCEQNLNHDAMYWYRQDPGQGLRLIYYSQIVNDFQKGDIAEGYSVSREKKESFPLTVTSAQKNPTAFYLCASSILLAGIYNEQFFGPGTRLTVL.

This chain connects TRBV7-2 to TRBJ2-3; no reliable D call. Germline lookup yields CDR1 SGHTA and CDR2 FQGNSA. Between the trimmed V and J ends, which lost 6 bases and 4 bases, there was a span of 8 bases. This CDR3 region has 12 residues. In nucleotides, the CDR3 is TGTGCCAGCAGTCCTCGCGCAGATACGCAGTATTTT. It encodes CASSPRADTQYF.

This clone has only a few counts. V gene TRBV7-6 combines with J gene TRBJ2-2; 9 positions agree with TRBD2. The CDR3 extends over 13 amino acids. Unmatched junction bases numbered 2, after V lost 4 bases and J lost 8 bases. Germline CDR1 reads SGHVS; CDR2 reads FNYEAQ. The CDR3 sequence is CASSSGLAGELFF. DNA of the CDR3: TGTGCCAGCAGCTCAGGACTAGCGGGGGAGCTGTTTTTT.

In its sample, this clone was seen a few times. The chain links TRBV30 to TRBJ1-5, with a weak D call TRBD1 (6 bases). The germline V gene encodes CDR1 GTSNPN and CDR2 SVGIG (reference sequence). V was pared by 3 bases and J by 7 bases, with 16 bases between. The CDR3 totals 14 residues. The DNA of the CDR3 is TGTGCCTGGAGCACAGGGTGGACGAACCAGCCCCAGCATTTT. Amino acid sequence: CAWSTGWTNQPQHF.

The chain employs TRBV6-5 and TRBJ1-2; TRBD1 aligns across 7 bases. Germline loops: CDR1 MNHEY, CDR2 SVGAGI. The CDR3 spans 15 residues. Unmatched junction bases numbered 13, after V lost 5 bases and J lost 7 bases. Here the CDR3 reads CASSPAYDRESGYTF. CDR3 bases: TGTGCCAGCAGTCCCGCCTATGACAGGGAATCTGGCTACACCTTC.

The rearrangement uses TRBV15 and TRBJ1-1; D is undetermined. The V gene's germline CDR1 is LNHNV and CDR2 YYDKDF (reference sequence). The CDR3 spans 15 residues. V lost 3 bases and J lost 0, with 11 bases in between. Here the CDR3 reads CATSSGRPMNTEAFF. The CDR3 nucleotides are TGTGCCACCAGCAGTGGCAGGCCAATGAACACTGAAGCTTTCTTT.

This clone was observed once. The chain is built from TRBV7-9 and TRBJ2-7, with 8 bases lining up with TRBD2. There are 17 residues in the CDR3. Germline V gene data show CDR1 as SEHNR and CDR2 as FQNEAQ (reference sequence). V trimming: 0 bases; J trimming: 2 bases; junction bases outside the gene matches: 9. CDR3 protein: CASSLAPAGAGPYEQYF. The CDR3 DNA follows: TGTGCCAGCAGCTTAGCACCAGCGGGAGCCGGGCCCTACGAGCAGTACTTC.

V is TRBV5-1 and J is TRBJ2-3; the match to TRBD2 covers 11 bases. V dropped 3 bases and J dropped 4; count of bases not matched to a gene: 4. The germline V gene has CDR1 SGHRS and CDR2 YFSETQ. CDR3 length: 15 amino acids. CDR3 loop: CASSSLAGGPDTQYF. The CDR3 bases are TGCGCCAGCAGCTCCCTAGCGGGGGGCCCAGATACGCAGTATTTT. Variable domain in full (rest from reference TRBV5-1 and TRBJ2-3): KAGVTQTPRYLIKTRGQQVTLSCSPISGHRSVSWYQQTPGQGLQFLFEYFSETQRNKGNFPGRFSGRQFSNSRSEMNVSTLELGDSALYLCASSSLAGGPDTQYFGPGTRLTVL.

The V and J genes are TRBV9 and TRBJ2-5; D is perhaps TRBD1 (5 bases). Trimming shortened V by 4 bases and J by 3 bases, and 10 bases separated the two germline ends. This CDR3 is built from 13 residues. Germline lookup yields CDR1 SGDLS and CDR2 YYNGEE. CDR3 sequence (DNA): TGTGCCAGCAGCAGGGGTTTGGAAGAGACCCAGTACTTC. Its translation: CASSRGLEETQYF.

The rearrangement links TRBV28 to TRBJ1-2; TRBD1 might be the D (5 bases). V was cut by 6 bases and J by 3 bases, with 17 bases left in between. Germline V gene data show CDR1 as MDHEN and CDR2 as SYDVKM. This CDR3 has 15 residues. CDR3 coding DNA: TGTGCCAGCAGATCTGGGTCGGGAGGGGACTATGGCTACACCTTC. Amino acids: CASRSGSGGDYGYTF.

The chain links TRBV10-1 to TRBJ2-3; the D gene is possibly TRBD1 (5 bases). V shed 6 bases and J shed 4 bases, with 17 bases lying between them. This CDR3 is 15 amino acids long. The V gene's germline CDR1 is WNHNN and CDR2 SYGVQD (reference sequence). The CDR3 region has the DNA TGCGCCAGCAGAAGGGAAGGCAAGGGGCCAGATACGCAGTATTTT. It specifies CASRREGKGPDTQYF.

The V gene is TRBV18, the J gene TRBJ1-6; TRBD1 agrees at 8 bases. The length of the CDR3 is 14 residues. The trim removed 3 bases at V and 11 bases at J, leaving 6 bases unmatched. CDR1 and CDR2 (germline): KGHSH, LQKENI. CDR3 nucleotides: TGTGCCAGCTCACCTGGGCAGGGGGCCGCACCCCTCCACTTT. It translates to CASSPGQGAAPLHF.

This sequence joins TRBV27 and TRBJ2-1; tentatively, D is TRBD2 (5 bases). The CDR3 runs 12 residues. CDR1 is MNHEY and CDR2 is SMNVEV in the germline V gene (reference sequence). Trimming left V 4 bases short and J 10 bases short, with 11 bases between. The CDR3 DNA reads as TGTGCCAGCAGTTCCCGGGGAGAAGAGCAGTTCTTC. Translation gives CASSSRGEEQFF.

The rearrangement uses TRBV5-5 and TRBJ2-7, with 10 bases lining up with TRBD1. The V segment lost 5 bases and the J segment 2 bases; nucleotides outside the gene matches: 7. Germline V gives CDR1 SGHKS, CDR2 YYEKEE (reference sequence). This CDR3 is built from 15 residues. CDR3 DNA: TGTGCCAGCAGTTACTCCGGGACAGGGGCCTACGAGCAGTACTTC. This encodes CASSYSGTGAYEQYF.